One sample yielded the 9 T cell receptor beta chains listed below, sequenced in a study of shared clonotypes between healthy human individuals (TCRdb year 2020). Libraries came from the immunoSEQ multiplex PCR assay. TCRdb limited this immuneACCESS table to in-frame rearrangements with V and J called. A share of clones is missing; checked studies link under half to unresolved V genes, and the rest is unexplained. Here the sample has 2 million to 2.5 million clones; 85% to 95% occur a single time. The top ten constitute under 0.15% of the sample. Sequenced: naive CD4+ T cells sorted from blood. The cell subset or site label for this specimen denotes: CD45RA+ positively selected. Source of these receptors: a man between 18 and 29 years old in good health.

The V gene is TRBV5-8, the J gene TRBJ1-1; 8 bases agree with TRBD1. CDR3 length equals 15 residues. Trimming at V came to 5 bases and at J to 4 bases, leaving 10 bases not matched to a gene. Germline-derived CDR1 and CDR2 are SGHTS and YDEGEE. Here the CDR3 DNA reads TGTGCCAGCAGTAAGACAGGGGCCCGAGGCACTGAAGCTTTCTTT. This sequence encodes CASSKTGARGTEAFF.

The rearrangement joins TRBV6-6 to TRBJ1-2, with D possibly being TRBD1 (6 bases). The V end was cut by 4 bases, the J end by 4 bases, with 10 bases between. In germline, CDR1 is MNHNY, CDR2 SVGAGI (reference sequence). The CDR3 extends over 13 amino acids. CDR3 region: CASSSDSGYGYTF. DNA of the CDR3: TGTGCCAGCAGTTCGGACAGTGGCTATGGCTACACCTTC.

The chain carries TRBV5-1 and TRBJ2-1, with D perhaps matching TRBD1 or TRBD2 (5 bases each). V gave up 0 bases and J gave up 6 bases, with 10 bases separating them. Germline V gene sequence: CDR1 SGHRS, CDR2 YFSETQ. CDR3 size: 14 residues. CDR3 sequence: CASSLGGTINEQFF. The CDR3 DNA is TGCGCCAGCAGCTTGGGAGGGACCATCAATGAGCAGTTCTTC.

J is TRBJ2-5 and V is TRBV10-3; D perhaps matches TRBD2 (5 bases). Trimming shortened V by 6 bases and J by 5 bases, and 13 bases separated the two germline ends. The CDR3 contains 13 residues. From germline, CDR1 is ENHRY and CDR2 SYGVKD. CDR3 amino acids: CAISPREWETQYF. CDR3 sequence (DNA): TGTGCCATCAGCCCGAGGGAGTGGGAGACCCAGTACTTC.

The chain recombines TRBV30 with TRBJ1-6; D unresolved. Germline CDR1 GTSNPN, CDR2 SVGIG (reference sequence). V lost 2 bases to trimming and J lost 6 bases, with 8 bases between them. The CDR3 is made up of 13 amino acids. In nucleotides, the CDR3 is TGTGCCTGGAGTCAGGCGGGTAATTCACCCCTCCACTTT. Encoded protein: CAWSQAGNSPLHF. Supplemented by reference TRBV30 and TRBJ1-6, the full variable domain reads SQTIHQWPATLVQPVGSPLSLECTVEGTSNPNLYWYRQAAGRGLQLLFYSVGIGQISSEVPQNLSASRPQDRQFILSSKKLLLSDSGFYLCAWSQAGNSPLHFGNGTRLTVT.

The V gene is TRBV6-6, the J gene TRBJ2-3; D remains ambiguous. The V and J ends lost 3 bases and 4 bases respectively, with 8 bases between them. Germline V CDR1 and CDR2: MNHNY, SVGAGI (reference sequence). The CDR3 runs 13 residues. The CDR3 protein is CASSYEDADTQYF. CDR3 bases: TGTGCCAGCAGTTATGAGGATGCAGATACGCAGTATTTT.

Comments on this clone: This sample includes further DNA sequences coding for the same CDR3. The V gene is TRBV11-2, the J gene TRBJ1-1; D gene uncertain. Per germline, CDR1 SGHAT and CDR2 FQNNGV. Trimming took off 5 bases at V and 0 bases at J, with 7 bases between the two ends. The CDR3 spans 13 residues. The chain's CDR3 is CASSLGVNTEAFF. The CDR3 bases are TGTGCCAGCAGCCTCGGAGTGAACACTGAAGCTTTCTTT.

The chain links TRBV11-3 to TRBJ2-7, with a tentative D call TRBD1 (6 bases). The CDR3 length is 13 residues. V lost 6 bases and J 0 bases, leaving 9 bases between the germline ends. Germline CDR1 SGHNT, CDR2 YENEEA. The DNA for the CDR3 is TGTGCCAGCAGTCAAGGGGGCTCCTACGAGCAGTACTTC. It encodes CASSQGGSYEQYF. The complete variable domain, with remaining parts taken from reference TRBV11-3 and TRBJ2-7, reads EAGVVQSPRYKIIEKKQPVAFWCNPISGHNTLYWYLQNLGQGPELLIRYENEEAVDDSQLPKDRFSAERLKGVDSTLKIQPAELGDSAVYLCASSQGGSYEQYFGPGTRLTVT.

This chain uses TRBV5-1 with TRBJ2-7; D may be TRBD2 (6 bases). In germline, CDR1 is SGHRS, CDR2 YFSETQ. With 4 bases removed from V and 2 bases from J, the gap between germline ends came to 13 bases. The CDR3 totals 14 residues. The CDR3 DNA reads as TGCGCCAGCAGCGCGGGGAGTGGGGCCTACGAGCAGTACTTC. Translation gives CASSAGSGAYEQYF.